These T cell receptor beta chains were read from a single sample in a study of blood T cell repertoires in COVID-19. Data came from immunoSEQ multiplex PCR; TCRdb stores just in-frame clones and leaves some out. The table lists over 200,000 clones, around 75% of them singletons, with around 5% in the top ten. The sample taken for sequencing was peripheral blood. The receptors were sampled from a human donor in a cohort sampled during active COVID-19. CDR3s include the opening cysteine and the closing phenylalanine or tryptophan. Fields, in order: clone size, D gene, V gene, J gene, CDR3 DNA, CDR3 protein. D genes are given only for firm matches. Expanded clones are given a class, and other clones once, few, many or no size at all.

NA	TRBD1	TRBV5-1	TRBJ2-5	TGCGCCAGCAGCTTAAGGACAGGGGGCAAGGAGACCCAGTACTTC	CASSLRTGGKETQYF
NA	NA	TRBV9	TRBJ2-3	TGTGCCAGCAGCCCGCTTTTAACTATTAGTAATACGCAGTATTTT	CASSPLLTISNTQYF
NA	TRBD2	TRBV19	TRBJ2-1	TGTGCCAGTAGTATGGAGCGGGAGCTAGACAATGAGCAGTTCTTC	CASSMERELDNEQFF
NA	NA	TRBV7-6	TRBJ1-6	TGTGCCAGCAGCTCTAGTGGCGGGGGAAATTCACCCCTCCACTTT	CASSSSGGGNSPLHF
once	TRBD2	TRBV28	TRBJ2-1	TGTGCCAGCAGTCCCCCGACTAGCGGGAACTACAATGAGCAGTTCTTC	CASSPPTSGNYNEQFF
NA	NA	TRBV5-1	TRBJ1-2	TGCGCCAGCAGCTTGGCCTCTGGTTTGCAGGGCTACACCTTC	CASSLASGLQGYTF
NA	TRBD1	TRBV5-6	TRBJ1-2	TGTGCCAGCAGTCAAGGCCAGGGGGGATTTGGCTACACCTTC	CASSQGQGGFGYTF
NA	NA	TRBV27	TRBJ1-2	TGTGCCAGCAGTTTTACAGGGCTTAACTATGGCTACACCTTC	CASSFTGLNYGYTF
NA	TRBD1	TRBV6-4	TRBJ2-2	TGTGCCAGCAGTGTACGGACAGGGGACACCGGGGAGCTGTTTTTT	CASSVRTGDTGELFF
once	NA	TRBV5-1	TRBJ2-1	TGCGCCAGCAGCTTGGGCGTAACTAGCTCCTACAATGAGCAGTTCTTC	CASSLGVTSSYNEQFF
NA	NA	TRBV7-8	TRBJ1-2	TGTGCCAGCAGCTTAGACGCAGGGGTCGGGTATGGCTACACCTTC	CASSLDAGVGYGYTF
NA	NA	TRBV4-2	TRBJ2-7	TGTGCCAGCAGCCAAAAAGCTAGCGATGTCTACGAGCAGTACTTC	CASSQKASDVYEQYF
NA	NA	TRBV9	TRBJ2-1	TGTGCCAGCAGCGCGACCCGGGGCAATGAGCAGTTCTTC	CASSATRGNEQFF
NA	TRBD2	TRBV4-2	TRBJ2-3	TGTGCCAGCAGCCCCACCGGGACTATAGACACAGATACGCAGTATTTT	CASSPTGTIDTDTQYF
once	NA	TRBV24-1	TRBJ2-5	TGTGCCACCAGTGATTTGGGAGGGCAGCAAGAGACCCAGTACTTC	CATSDLGGQQETQYF
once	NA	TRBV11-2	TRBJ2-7	TGTGCCAGCAGCCCCACCTCGAGGTTACTCTACGAGCAGTACTTC	CASSPTSRLLYEQYF
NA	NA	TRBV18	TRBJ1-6	TGTGCCAGCTCACTCGATAATTCACCCCTCCACTTT	CASSLDNSPLHF
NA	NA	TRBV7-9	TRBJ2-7	TGTGCCAGCACCAACCCTGGGGGCGCCTACGAGCAGTACTTC	CASTNPGGAYEQYF
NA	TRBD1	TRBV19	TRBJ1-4	TGTGCCAGTAGTTTGCGACAGGGGGGTGAAAAACTGTTTTTT	CASSLRQGGEKLFF
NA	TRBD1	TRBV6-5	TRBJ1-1	TGTGCCAGCAGTTTTGCCGGGACAGGTTGGACTGAAGCTTTCTTT	CASSFAGTGWTEAFF
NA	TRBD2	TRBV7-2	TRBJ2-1	TGTGCCAGCAGCTTAGCGGCTAGCGGGAGCCACCATAGCTCCTACAATGAGCAGTTCTTC	CASSLAASGSHHSSYNEQFF
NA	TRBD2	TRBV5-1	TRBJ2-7	TGCGCCAGCAGCGCCTCTAGCGGCGCTCCCTACGAGCAGTACTTC	CASSASSGAPYEQYF
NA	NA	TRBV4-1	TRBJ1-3	TGCGCCAGCAGCCAAGACAGCGGGGGCGGTGGAAACACCATATATTTT	CASSQDSGGGGNTIYF
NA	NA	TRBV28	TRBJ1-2	TGTGCCAGCAGTTTAAGTCCAGGGAACTATGGCTACACCTTC	CASSLSPGNYGYTF
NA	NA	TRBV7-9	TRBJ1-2	TGTGCCAGCAGCTTGGCAGGGGTTCAAGGCTACACCTTC	CASSLAGVQGYTF
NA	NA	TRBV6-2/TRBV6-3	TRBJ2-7	TGTGCCAGCAGCCCCGGCGGGGCCCACGAGCAGTACTTC	CASSPGGAHEQYF
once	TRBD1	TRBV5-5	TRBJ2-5	TGTGCCAGCAGCTTTATGGGACAGCAAGAGACCCAGTACTTC	CASSFMGQQETQYF